The clone carrying this T cell receptor beta chain has a handful of counts. These data are taken from a study of blood T cell repertoires in COVID-19. Study-wide context: Samples of COVID-19 (acute and convalescent) were obtained from the United States, Italy and Spain.

Sequencing was performed with immunoSEQ multiplex PCR; in TCRdb, only in-frame clones are kept and a portion is missing. Found here are about 110,000 clones, 84% of them singletons; the top ten hold about 6.6%. The CDR3 is 15 amino acids. V was clipped by 4 bases and J by 3 bases, with 14 bases between them. CDR1 is SGHNT, CDR2 YYREEE, per germline (reference sequence). This TCR came from a woman between 50 and 59 years old with acute or convalescent COVID-19. Specimen: peripheral blood. V usage is TRBV5-4 and J usage is TRBJ1-3; D remains unclear. This chain's CDR3 is CASSTIGGFGNTIYF. The CDR3 DNA reads TGTGCCAGCAGCACAATTGGTGGTTTTGGAAACACCATATATTTT.